This T cell receptor (beta chain) was sequenced in a study of regulatory T cells in long-lasting Graves disease. The CDR3 has 15 amino acids. Germline V gene data show CDR1 as LGHDT and CDR2 as YNNKEL (reference sequence). Between the trimmed V and J ends, which lost 3 bases and 4 bases, there was a span of 12 bases. The authors built TCR beta libraries using iRepertoire HTBI primers and Arm-PCR of CDR3 regions. MiXCR, applied by TCRdb to the multiplex PCR reads, yields one record per CDR3 protein. The sample contains hundreds of thousands of distinct CDR3 sequences, over 12% of which appear only once. This sample's time point: newly diagnosed GD, antithyroid drugs for less than 3 months. Extracted PBMC RNA gave rise to the TCR library. This clonotype has more than one count but fewer than ten. The same sample was also studied in work on T cells in Graves' hyperthyroidism and ophthalmopathy.

The specimen was peripheral blood mononuclear cells (PBMCs), collected at new diagnosis, from a patient treated with antithyroid drugs. The chain uses TRBV3-1 and TRBJ1-4; D possibly corresponds to TRBD1 (6 bases). This TCR was sampled from a woman between 40 and 50 years old with Graves disease. DNA for the CDR3: TGTGCCAGCAGCCAGCAGGGGCAGGATAATGAAAAACTGTTTTTT. As protein: CASSQQGQDNEKLFF.